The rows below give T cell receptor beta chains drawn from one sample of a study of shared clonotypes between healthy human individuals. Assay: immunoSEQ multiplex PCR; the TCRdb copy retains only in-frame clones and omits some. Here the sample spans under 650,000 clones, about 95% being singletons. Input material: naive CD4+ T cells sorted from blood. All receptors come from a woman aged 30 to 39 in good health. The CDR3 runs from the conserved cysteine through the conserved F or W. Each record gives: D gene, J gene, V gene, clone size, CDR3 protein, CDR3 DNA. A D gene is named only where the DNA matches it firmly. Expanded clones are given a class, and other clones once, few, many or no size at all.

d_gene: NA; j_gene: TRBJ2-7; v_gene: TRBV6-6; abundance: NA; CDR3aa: CASSYGVREGNEQYF; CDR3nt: TGTGCCAGCAGTTACGGGGTCAGGGAAGGTAACGAGCAGTACTTC
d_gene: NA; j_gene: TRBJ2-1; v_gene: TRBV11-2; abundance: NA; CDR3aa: CASSTQVFNEQFF; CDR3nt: TGTGCCAGCAGCACCCAGGTCTTCAATGAGCAGTTCTTC
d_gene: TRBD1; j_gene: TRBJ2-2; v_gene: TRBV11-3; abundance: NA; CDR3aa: CASSRDRVDGELFF; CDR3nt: TGTGCCAGCAGCCGGGACAGGGTTGACGGGGAGCTGTTTTTT
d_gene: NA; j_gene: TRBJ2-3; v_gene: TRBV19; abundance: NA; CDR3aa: CASSPGRGTDTQYF; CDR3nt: TGTGCCAGCTCGCCGGGCCGGGGCACAGATACGCAGTATTTT
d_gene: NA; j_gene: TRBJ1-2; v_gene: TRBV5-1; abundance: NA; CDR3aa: CASSLTGGDFGYTF; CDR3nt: TGCGCCAGCAGCCTGACGGGAGGAGATTTTGGCTACACCTTC
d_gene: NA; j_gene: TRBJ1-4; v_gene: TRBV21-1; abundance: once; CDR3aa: CASSKENLYKGSGEKLFF; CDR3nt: TGTGCCAGCAGCAAAGAGAACTTGTATAAGGGCAGTGGTGAAAAACTGTTTTTT
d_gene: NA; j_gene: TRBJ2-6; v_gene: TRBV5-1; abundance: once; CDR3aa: CASRTQGSGANVLTF; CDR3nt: TGCGCCAGCAGAACACAGGGCTCTGGGGCCAACGTCCTGACTTTC
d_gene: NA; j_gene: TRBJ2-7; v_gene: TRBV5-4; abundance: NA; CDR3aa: CASSLAGTVSYEQYF; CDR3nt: TGTGCCAGCAGCTTGGCCGGGACCGTCTCCTACGAGCAGTACTTC
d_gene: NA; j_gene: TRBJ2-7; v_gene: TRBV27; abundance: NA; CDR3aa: CASTQQWGYPSGQYF; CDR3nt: TGTGCCAGCACCCAACAATGGGGGTACCCTTCAGGGCAGTACTTC
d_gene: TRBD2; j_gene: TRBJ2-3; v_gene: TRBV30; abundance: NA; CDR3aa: CAWRLAGGTDTQYF; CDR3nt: TGTGCCTGGAGATTAGCGGGGGGCACAGATACGCAGTATTTT
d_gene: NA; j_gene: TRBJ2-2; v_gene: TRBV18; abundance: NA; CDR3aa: CASSRLTVENGELFF; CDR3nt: TGTGCCAGCTCACGTCTGACAGTGGAAAACGGGGAGCTGTTTTTT
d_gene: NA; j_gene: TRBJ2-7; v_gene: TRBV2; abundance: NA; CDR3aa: CASTGASGVSYEQYF; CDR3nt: TGTGCCAGCACCGGGGCTTCGGGGGTCTCCTACGAGCAGTACTTC
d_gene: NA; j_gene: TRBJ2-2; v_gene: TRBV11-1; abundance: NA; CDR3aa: CASSLGLGVTGELFF; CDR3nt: TGTGCCAGCAGCTTAGGACTAGGAGTCACCGGGGAGCTGTTTTTT
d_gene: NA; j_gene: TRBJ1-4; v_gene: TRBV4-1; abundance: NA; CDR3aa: CASSLRNPNEKLFF; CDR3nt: TGCGCCAGCAGCCTAAGGAATCCTAATGAAAAACTGTTTTTT
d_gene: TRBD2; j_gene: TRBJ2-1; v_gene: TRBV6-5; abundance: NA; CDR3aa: CASSYASSGEFEQFF; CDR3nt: TGTGCCAGCAGTTACGCGAGTAGCGGGGAGTTTGAGCAGTTCTTC
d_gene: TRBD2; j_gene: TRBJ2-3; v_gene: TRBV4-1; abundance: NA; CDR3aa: CASSQERFGRAPDTQYF; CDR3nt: TGCGCCAGCAGCCAAGAGCGGTTCGGGAGGGCCCCCGATACGCAGTATTTT
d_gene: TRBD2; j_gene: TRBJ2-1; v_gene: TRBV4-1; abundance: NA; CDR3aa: CASSAPGLAPNREQFF; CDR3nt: TGCGCCAGCAGCGCGCCGGGACTAGCGCCCAATCGTGAGCAGTTCTTC
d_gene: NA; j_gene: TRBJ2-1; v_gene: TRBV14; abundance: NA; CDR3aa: CASSQADRGSGMFNEQFF; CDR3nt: TGTGCCAGCAGCCAAGCGGACAGGGGTAGCGGGATGTTTAATGAGCAGTTCTTC
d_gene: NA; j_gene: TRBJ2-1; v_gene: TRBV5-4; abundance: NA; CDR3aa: CASSFRGEDEQFF; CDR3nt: TGTGCCAGCAGCTTTAGGGGGGAGGATGAGCAGTTCTTC
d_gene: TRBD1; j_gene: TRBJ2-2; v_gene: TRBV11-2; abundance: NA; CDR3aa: CASSGRDRDLTGELFF; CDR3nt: TGTGCCAGCAGCGGGCGGGACAGGGACTTAACCGGGGAGCTGTTTTTT
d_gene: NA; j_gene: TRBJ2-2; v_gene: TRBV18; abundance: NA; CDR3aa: CASSSGQTGELFF; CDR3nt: TGTGCCAGCTCATCCGGACAGACCGGGGAGCTGTTTTTT
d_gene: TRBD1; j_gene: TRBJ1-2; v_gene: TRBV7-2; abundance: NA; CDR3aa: CASSPSPGTGDYGYTF; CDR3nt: TGTGCCAGCAGCCCGAGCCCCGGGACAGGGGACTATGGCTACACCTTC
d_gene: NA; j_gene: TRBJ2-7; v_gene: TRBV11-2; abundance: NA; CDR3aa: CASSPGAYSYEQYF; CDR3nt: TGTGCCAGCAGCCCCGGAGCCTACTCCTACGAGCAGTACTTC
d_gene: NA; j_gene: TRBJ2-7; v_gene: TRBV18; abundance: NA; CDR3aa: CASSPPSGLSYEQYF; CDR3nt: TGTGCCAGCTCACCACCTAGCGGCCTCTCCTACGAGCAGTACTTC
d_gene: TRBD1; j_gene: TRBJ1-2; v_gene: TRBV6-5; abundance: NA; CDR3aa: CASRSSGGGLGGYTF; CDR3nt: TGTGCCAGCAGGAGCAGCGGAGGGGGCCTTGGTGGCTACACCTTC
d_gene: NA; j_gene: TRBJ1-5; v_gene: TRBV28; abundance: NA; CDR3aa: CASSLLGGMGNQPQHF; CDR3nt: TGTGCCAGCAGTTTATTAGGAGGGATGGGCAATCAGCCCCAGCATTTT
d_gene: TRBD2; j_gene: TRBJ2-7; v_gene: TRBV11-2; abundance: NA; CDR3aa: CASSQRGLRYEQYF; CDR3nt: TGTGCCAGCAGCCAACGGGGACTACGATACGAGCAGTACTTC
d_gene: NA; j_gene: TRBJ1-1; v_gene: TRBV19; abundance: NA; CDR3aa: CASSIVWQGRTEAFF; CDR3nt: TGTGCCAGTAGTATAGTGTGGCAGGGAAGGACTGAAGCTTTCTTT
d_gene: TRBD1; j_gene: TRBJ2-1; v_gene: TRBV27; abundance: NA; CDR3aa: CASSLAGTGGYNEQFF; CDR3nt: TGTGCCAGCAGTTTAGCCGGGACAGGGGGCTACAATGAGCAGTTCTTC
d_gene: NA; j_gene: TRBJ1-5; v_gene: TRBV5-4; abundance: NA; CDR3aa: CASSSSGAGQPQHF; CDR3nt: TGTGCCAGCAGCTCCTCGGGGGCGGGTCAGCCCCAGCATTTT
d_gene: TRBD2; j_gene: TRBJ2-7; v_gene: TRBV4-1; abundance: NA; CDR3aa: CASSQESGSGSYEQYF; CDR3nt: TGCGCCAGCAGCCAAGAAAGTGGTAGCGGGAGTTACGAGCAGTACTTC
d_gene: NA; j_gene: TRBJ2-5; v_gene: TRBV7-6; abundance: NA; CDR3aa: CASSLEIEGEQYF; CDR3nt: TGTGCCAGCAGCTTAGAAATCGAGGGGGAGCAGTACTTC
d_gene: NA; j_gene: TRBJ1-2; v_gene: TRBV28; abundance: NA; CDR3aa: CASSLCVRPVEGCGYTF; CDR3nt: TGTGCCAGCAGTTTATGCGTAAGGCCGGTTGAGGGGTGTGGCTACACCTTC
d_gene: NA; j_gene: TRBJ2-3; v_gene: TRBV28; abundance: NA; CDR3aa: CASSFEARGTQYF; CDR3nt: TGTGCCAGCAGTTTTGAAGCGCGGGGTACGCAGTATTTT
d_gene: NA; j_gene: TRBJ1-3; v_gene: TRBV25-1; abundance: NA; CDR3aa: CASRGQGISGNTIYF; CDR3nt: TGTGCCAGCAGGGGTCAGGGGATCTCTGGAAACACCATATATTTT
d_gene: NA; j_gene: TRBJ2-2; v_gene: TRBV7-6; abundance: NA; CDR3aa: CASSPIGVLGTMTGELFF; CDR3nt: TGTGCCAGCAGCCCGATAGGGGTCCTCGGGACCATGACCGGGGAGCTGTTTTTT
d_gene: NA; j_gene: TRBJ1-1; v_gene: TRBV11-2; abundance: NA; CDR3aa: CASSRSGGTEAFF; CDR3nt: TGTGCCAGCAGCCGCTCCGGGGGAACTGAAGCTTTCTTT
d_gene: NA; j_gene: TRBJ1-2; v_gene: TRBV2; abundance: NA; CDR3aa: CAFGQFPNYGYTF; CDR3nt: TGTGCCTTTGGACAGTTTCCAAACTATGGCTACACCTTC
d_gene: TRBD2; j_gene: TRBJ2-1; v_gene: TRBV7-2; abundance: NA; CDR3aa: CASRSGSGTSYNEQFF; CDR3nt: TGTGCCAGCCGTAGCGGGAGTGGGACCTCCTACAATGAGCAGTTCTTC
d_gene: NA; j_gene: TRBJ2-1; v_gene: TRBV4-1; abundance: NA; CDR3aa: CASSQGGAYNEQFF; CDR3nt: TGCGCCAGCAGCCAAGGGGGAGCCTACAATGAGCAGTTCTTC
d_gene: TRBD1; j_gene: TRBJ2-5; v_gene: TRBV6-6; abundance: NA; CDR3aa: CASAGQGEETQYF; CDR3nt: TGTGCCAGCGCGGGACAGGGGGAAGAGACCCAGTACTTC